This TCR beta chain was found in a study of spatial heterogeneity in lung cancer. This clonotype was observed a handful of times. TCRdb reprocessed the 5' RACE reads via MiXCR and lists one record per CDR3 protein. This table has 110,000 or so distinct CDR3 sequences, 10% to 11% appearing once. The germline gives CDR1 ENHRY, CDR2 SYGVKD. J was trimmed by 0 bases and V by 10 bases; bases with no gene match: 3. CDR3 length equals 13 residues. The time point: blood at routine non-recurrence follow-up after resection. This clonotype originated in a female donor with early-stage non-small cell lung cancer. The sample was PBMCs, taken at follow-up. This sequence joins TRBV10-3 and TRBJ2-3, with 8 bases fitting TRBD1. In DNA form, the CDR3 reads TGTGCCACCCGACAGGGGAGCACAGATACGCAGTATTTT. Encoded protein: CATRQGSTDTQYF.